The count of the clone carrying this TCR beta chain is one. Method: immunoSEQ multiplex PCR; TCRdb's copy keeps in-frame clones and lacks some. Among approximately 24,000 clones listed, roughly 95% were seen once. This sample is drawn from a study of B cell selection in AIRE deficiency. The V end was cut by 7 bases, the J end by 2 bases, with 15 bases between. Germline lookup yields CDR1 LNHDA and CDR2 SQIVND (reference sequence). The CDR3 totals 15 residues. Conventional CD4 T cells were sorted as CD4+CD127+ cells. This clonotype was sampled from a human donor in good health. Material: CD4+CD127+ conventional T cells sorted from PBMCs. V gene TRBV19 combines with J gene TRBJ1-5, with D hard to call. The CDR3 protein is CASTFGWAGNQPQHF. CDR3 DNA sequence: TGTGCCAGTACCTTCGGGTGGGCCGGCAATCAGCCCCAGCATTTT.